A selection of T cell receptor beta chains follows, all from one sample in a study of identical twins. One entry per CDR3 protein, called by TCRdb with MiXCR from the 5' RACE reads. This sample has about 250,000 distinct CDR3 sequences, with about 8.3% found just once. These sequences were also reported in another study, on yellow fever vaccine responses in identical twins.

Input material: CD8+ T cells sorted from blood. These receptor sequences come from a woman in her late teens or twenties in good health. The CDR3 runs from the conserved cysteine through the conserved F or W. A D gene is named only where the DNA matches it firmly. The size entry is marked missing in some rows and otherwise reads once, few, many or a size class.

v_call	j_call	clone_size	d_call	cdr3_nt	cdr3_aa
TRBV7-9	TRBJ1-6	few	TRBD1	TGTGCCAGCAGCTTAGAACGGCTAGGACAGGGGGATTCACCCCTCCACTTT	CASSLERLGQGDSPLHF
TRBV29-1	TRBJ2-5	many	-	TGCAGCGTTGAAGGGCTTGGGCAGGAAGGAGAGACCCAGTACTTC	CSVEGLGQEGETQYF
TRBV28	TRBJ1-4	-	TRBD1	TGTGCCAGCACCGCGGACAGGCTACTGTTTTTT	CASTADRLLFF
TRBV29-1	TRBJ2-1	many	TRBD1	TGCAGCGTTGAACAGGGGGCCCGTGAGCAGTTCTTC	CSVEQGAREQFF
TRBV7-9	TRBJ2-7	many	TRBD1	TGTGCCAGCAGCCCGGACAGGTTCGATTCCTACGAGCAGTACTTC	CASSPDRFDSYEQYF
TRBV19	TRBJ2-6	-	TRBD1	TGTGCCAGTAGTCTTTTACCGGGACAGGGGGCTGGGGCCAACGTCCTGACTTTC	CASSLLPGQGAGANVLTF
TRBV10-3	TRBJ2-7	many	TRBD2	TGTGCCATCAGCCAGGGACTAGCGGGGACCTACGAGCAGTACTTC	CAISQGLAGTYEQYF
TRBV7-9	TRBJ2-6	few	-	TGTGCCAGCAGCTCACTCTCTGGGGCCAACGTCCTGACTTTC	CASSSLSGANVLTF
TRBV6-2/TRBV6-3	TRBJ2-1	-	TRBD2	TGTGCCAGCAGTAAATGGACGGGAGGGCCCTCCGATGAGCAGTTCTTC	CASSKWTGGPSDEQFF
TRBV7-2	TRBJ2-2	few	-	TGTGCCAGCAGCTTAGACGAGGGTATGGAGACCGGGGAGCTGTTTTTT	CASSLDEGMETGELFF
TRBV9	TRBJ2-1	few	TRBD1	TGTGCCAGCAGCGGCCGGACAGGAGCGCATGGGGAGCAGTTCTTC	CASSGRTGAHGEQFF
TRBV4-3	TRBJ2-7	-	-	TGCGCCAGCAGCCCCACCTTTGAGACAGGTCTCTACGAGCAGTACTTC	CASSPTFETGLYEQYF
TRBV19	TRBJ2-1	few	-	TGTGCCAGTAGTATGGGGCTAGAGGATGAGCAGTTCTTC	CASSMGLEDEQFF
TRBV12-3/TRBV12-4	TRBJ2-2	many	TRBD2	TGTGCCAGCAGTCTAGGGACTAGTTCCGGGGAGCTGTTTTTT	CASSLGTSSGELFF
TRBV2	TRBJ1-4	many	-	TGTGCCAGCAGCCCCGGCGGTAATGAAAAACTGTTTTTT	CASSPGGNEKLFF
TRBV20-1	TRBJ2-2	-	TRBD2	TGCAGTGCTAGGAGCGGGAGGGCCGGCACCGGGGAGCTGTTTTTT	CSARSGRAGTGELFF
TRBV7-9	TRBJ2-3	few	-	TGTGCCAGCAGCCCCCAATACGGAAGCACAGATACGCAGTATTTT	CASSPQYGSTDTQYF
TRBV27	TRBJ2-1	-	-	TGTGCCAGCAGTTCGTTGGACAGTACCAATGAGCAGTTCTTC	CASSSLDSTNEQFF
TRBV25-1	TRBJ2-7	few	-	TGTGCCAGCAGTCCGGCAGCATACGAGCAGTACTTC	CASSPAAYEQYF
TRBV2	TRBJ2-2	-	TRBD1	TGTGCCTTCAGTTTCCTCGGTCTTGGACAGGACGGCACCGGGGAGCTGTTTTTT	CAFSFLGLGQDGTGELFF
TRBV20-1	TRBJ2-1	-	-	TGCAGTGCTAGAGATGAAGGACAGACGACCTACAATGAGCAGTTCTTC	CSARDEGQTTYNEQFF
TRBV12-3/TRBV12-4	TRBJ2-1	many	-	TGTGCCAGCAGTTTAGGGACTACCAAACCTAACAATGAGCAGTTCTTC	CASSLGTTKPNNEQFF
TRBV6-1	TRBJ2-1	few	TRBD1	TGTGCCAGCAACGCCCTGGACAGGGGGCTTCCCAATGAGCAGTTCTTC	CASNALDRGLPNEQFF
TRBV9	TRBJ2-2	-	-	TGTGCCAGCAGCGTATTCCCTGAAAACACCGGGGAGCTGTTTTTT	CASSVFPENTGELFF
TRBV12-3/TRBV12-4	TRBJ2-7	-	TRBD2	TGTGCCAGCAAGAATTCTAGCGGGGGGGCATACGAGCAGTACTTC	CASKNSSGGAYEQYF
TRBV15	TRBJ2-1	-	-	TGTGCCACCAGCGGCCCTCAGGGTTCTGAGCAGCTCTTC	CATSGPQGSEQLF
TRBV28	TRBJ1-6	many	-	TGTGCCAGCAGTCCCCCCTGGGCGACTTATAATTCACCCCTCCACTTT	CASSPPWATYNSPLHF
TRBV29-1	TRBJ2-7	few	TRBD1	TGCAGCGCAACCGTGGGGACAGACGGCTACGAGCAGTACTTC	CSATVGTDGYEQYF
TRBV20-1	TRBJ2-7	many	TRBD1	TGCAGTGCTAGAGTCCCAGGGGGCGTTTACGAGCAGTACTTC	CSARVPGGVYEQYF
TRBV4-3	TRBJ2-6	many	-	TGCGCCAGCAGCCAAGATGGGATATCTGGGGCCAACGTCCTGACTTTC	CASSQDGISGANVLTF
TRBV5-1	TRBJ2-1	medium-sized	TRBD2	TGCGCCAGCAGCCGACAACTGCTTCCGGGACTAGCGGGAGCGCGCTACTACAATGAGCAGTTCTTC	CASSRQLLPGLAGARYYNEQFF
TRBV28	TRBJ1-2	few	TRBD1	TGTGCCAGCAGTTTATCCCCAGGGGGCAACTATGGCTACACCTTC	CASSLSPGGNYGYTF
TRBV10-3	TRBJ2-3	-	TRBD2	TGTGCCATCAGGGAGGGACTAGCGGGCACAGATACGCAGTATTTT	CAIREGLAGTDTQYF
TRBV24-1	TRBJ2-3	many	TRBD1	TGTGCCACCAGTGACCGACAGGGTCCTGCAGATACGCAGTATTTT	CATSDRQGPADTQYF
TRBV7-2	TRBJ2-1	few	TRBD1	TGTGCCAGCAGCCAGAGGGGGCTCCACAACCAGTTCTTC	CASSQRGLHNQFF
TRBV24-1	TRBJ2-3	-	TRBD1	TGTGCCACCAGTGACGGACAGGGGGGGTGGACAGATACGCAGTATTTT	CATSDGQGGWTDTQYF
TRBV12-5	TRBJ2-2	few	-	TGTGCTAGTGGTTTTACCTCAACCGGGGAGCTGTTTTTT	CASGFTSTGELFF
TRBV29-1	TRBJ2-7	-	-	TGCAGCGTGGTGGGGGGTCTTACCTACGAGCAGTACTTC	CSVVGGLTYEQYF
TRBV14	TRBJ2-3	-	TRBD2	TGTGCCAGCAGCCAAGAGACGCGGGGGGGCCGAGATACGCAGTATTTT	CASSQETRGGRDTQYF
TRBV9	TRBJ2-1	many	-	TGTGCCAGCAGCGTAGTCCCAGGTCTGAATGAGCAGTTCTTC	CASSVVPGLNEQFF
TRBV4-3	TRBJ2-7	few	-	TGCGCCAGCAGCCAAGATTCTGGCCGCGAGCAGTACTTC	CASSQDSGREQYF
TRBV29-1	TRBJ2-1	many	TRBD2	TGCAGCGCCCCTGAGCGGGGTTCCTACAATGAGCAGTTCTTC	CSAPERGSYNEQFF
TRBV7-9	TRBJ1-2	-	-	TGTGCCAGCAGCTTCTTGGACAGCTACTATGGCTACACCTTC	CASSFLDSYYGYTF
TRBV5-5	TRBJ2-1	many	-	TGTGCCAGCACCCCGGGTGGGGGTGGCAATGAGCAGTTCTTC	CASTPGGGGNEQFF
TRBV5-1	TRBJ2-7	many	TRBD1	TGCGCCAGCAGCTTGCTGACAGGGTCCTCCTACGAGCAGTACTTC	CASSLLTGSSYEQYF
TRBV20-1	TRBJ2-1	few	TRBD2	TGCAGCTTAGGACTAGCGGGAGCGGATGAGCAGTTCTTC	CSLGLAGADEQFF
TRBV19	TRBJ2-1	-	TRBD2	TGTGCCAGTAGTATCAGCGGGAGCTGGAATGAGCAGTTCTTC	CASSISGSWNEQFF
TRBV4-3	TRBJ1-5	few	-	TGCGCCAGCAGCCAAGATGTAGGCAGGGGATTGGATCAGCCCCAGCATTTT	CASSQDVGRGLDQPQHF
TRBV7-9	TRBJ2-5	many	-	TGTGCCAGCAGCTTAATTGGGCAGGGTGGCCAAGAGACCCAGTACTTC	CASSLIGQGGQETQYF
TRBV6-5	TRBJ1-1	many	-	TGTGCCAGCAGTTACCTCTTCGGACGTGAGGGAGAAGCTTTCTTT	CASSYLFGREGEAFF
TRBV6-4	TRBJ2-6	few	-	TGTGCCAGCAGTGATTCGAAGGAGGGGATCTCTGGGGCCAACGTCCTGACTTTC	CASSDSKEGISGANVLTF
TRBV12-3/TRBV12-4	TRBJ2-7	many	-	TGTGCCAGCGGAGTTTACGAGCAGTACTTC	CASGVYEQYF